This TCR beta chain was documented in a study of blood T cell repertoires in COVID-19. The table lists this clone with a few counts. In the original analysis: Nucleated cell number was recorded as an estimate derived from reference gene primer amplification. Generated by immunoSEQ multiplex PCR, the TCRdb table keeps only in-frame clones and is missing some. That table supplies the V and J calls and clone size; D and trimming were determined from the DNA. The sample has more than 80,000 clones, roughly 78% seen once. The CDR3 contains 14 residues. V gene TRBV12-2 combines with J gene TRBJ2-7; TRBD2, the D gene given by the table, was not confirmed from the DNA. TRBV12-2 is described as a pseudogene. Sequencing input: peripheral blood. This receptor was taken from a man aged 45-65 years with active or convalescent COVID-19. The CDR3 sequence is CASRFLAGFYEQYV. In nucleotides, the CDR3 is TGTGCAAGTCGCTTTTTAGCGGGGTTCTACGAGCAGTACGTC.